Given below is one T cell receptor beta chain in context. The antigen is unknown. The source of the sample is a study of cytomegalovirus exposure and HLA in healthy donors. Study-wide results and caveats: Indistinguishable V segments such as TRBV6-2 and TRBV6-3 were excluded. Segments of the TCR beta V type were, in most cases, productive about 87% or about 30% of the time in an earlier analysis. Common viral pathogens seemed, in a later analysis, to connect with several of the most significant clusters.

The PCR was carried out with 60 Vbeta primers and 13 Jbeta primers. Per the study methods: Among the unique TCR beta chains that a later analysis counted, 75 million to 85 million in all, 10 million to 11 million were shared. Method: immunoSEQ multiplex PCR; TCRdb's copy keeps in-frame clones and lacks some. For V, J and clone size, that table is used; D and trimming come from the DNA. The top ten hold around 3.9% of the sample, which has 150,000 to 200,000 clones, roughly 80% seen once. Germline V gives CDR1 SGHRS, CDR2 YFSETQ. V lost 0 bases to trimming and J lost 0 bases, with 10 bases between them. This CDR3 has 16 amino acids.

The clonotype comes from a man in his forties or fifties in good health and CMV-seronegative. Material: PBMCs. The chain couples TRBV5-1 to TRBJ1-3, with unresolved D. Here the CDR3 reads CASSLDSTNSGNTIYF. The DNA for the CDR3 is TGCGCCAGCAGCTTGGACAGCACGAACTCTGGAAACACCATATATTTT.